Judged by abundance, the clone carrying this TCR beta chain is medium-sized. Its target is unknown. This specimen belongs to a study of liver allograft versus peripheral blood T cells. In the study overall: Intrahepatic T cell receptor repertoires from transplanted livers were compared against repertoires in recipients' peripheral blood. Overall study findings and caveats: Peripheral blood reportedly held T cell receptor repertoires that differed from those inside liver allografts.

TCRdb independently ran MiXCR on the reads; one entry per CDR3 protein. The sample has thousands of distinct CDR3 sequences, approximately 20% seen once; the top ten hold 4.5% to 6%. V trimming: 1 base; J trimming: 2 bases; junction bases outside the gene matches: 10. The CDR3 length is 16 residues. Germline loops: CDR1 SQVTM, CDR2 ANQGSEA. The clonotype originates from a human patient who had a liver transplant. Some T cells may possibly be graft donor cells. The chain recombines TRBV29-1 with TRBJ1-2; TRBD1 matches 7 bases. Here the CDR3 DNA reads TGCAGCGTTGAAGCCCAGGGGGGAGTCAGCAACTATGGCTACACCTTC. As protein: CSVEAQGGVSNYGYTF.